This entry is about one TCR beta chain. Its antigen is currently not known. No much larger clonotype is one base removed from it; base qualities were not supplied. The donors belonged to the validation cohort of 90 to 150 subjects, which was separate from the approximately 700-subject first cohort. The sample belongs to a study of cytomegalovirus exposure and HLA in healthy donors (dated by TCRdb to 2015 to 2018). Background on the whole study: According to a later analysis, one platform produced both the 120 validation repertoires and the 666 repertoires of the first cohort. The study aimed to test whether cataloging public T cell receptors could reveal signatures of past pathogen exposure. A separate validation cohort of 100 to 150 different subjects was used in addition to the roughly 720-subject first cohort. To predict cytomegalovirus infection status, the study combined high-throughput TCR immunosequencing, statistical association of individual TCRs with disease status, and machine learning.

The method behind the library was the immunoSEQ multiplex PCR assay. In the original analysis: A statistical classification framework was built for diagnosing cytomegalovirus status from the catalog of TCR beta chain sequences. Held by TCRdb, this immuneACCESS table contains in-frame sequences only and omits some clones. Under half of the omission traces to an unresolved V gene where checked; the cause of the rest is unknown. That table supplies the V and J calls and clone size; D and trimming were determined from the DNA. In this sample the table shows 120,000 or so clones, about 88% of which occur a single time. About 1% of the sample rests with the top ten. Points the paper makes about the study in general: The study listed 164 TCR beta chains as associated with cytomegalovirus. A few of the identified cytomegalovirus-associated TCR beta chains were confirmed in vitro to be specific for cytomegalovirus antigens. The authors suggested that the approach could potentially be generalized to other disease states and immunological phenotypes. In a later analysis, TCRs clustered in the first cohort were found to also tend to co-occur in the 130 or so validation repertoires, with about 93% of cluster scores above 0. A later analysis had no HLA typing for the validation cohort, so co-occurrence there was scored across all 120 or so repertoires. Most TCR sequences were observed very rarely across donors, whereas some public TCRs were present in many individuals. The classifier was reported to diagnose cytomegalovirus status with high specificity and sensitivity in both the original and validation cohorts.

CDR1 and CDR2, looked up from the germline V gene, are MNHEY and SVGAGI. Unmatched junction bases come to 5, with V trimmed by 7 bases and J by 5 bases. The CDR3 measures 15 amino acids from cysteine to phenylalanine. Kept here is only the CDR3 DNA, which spans 45 bases and is read in frame from base 1. The chain is encoded by TRBV6-5 joined to TRBJ2-2; TRBD2 lines up with 12 middle nucleotides. The clonotype was recovered from a woman aged 18-29 years in good health and CMV-seronegative. Sequencing used PBMCs. The DNA is TGTGCCAGCACACCTAGCGGGAGGGGAACCGGGGAGCTGTTTTTT. The encoded protein is CASTPSGRGTGELFF.